The 8 T cell receptor beta chains in this list originate from one sample, sequenced in a study of blood T cell repertoires in COVID-19. Repertoires were generated with immunoSEQ multiplex PCR, while TCRdb's copy carries only in-frame clones and drops some. The sample has 190,000 or so clones, more than 70% seen once; the top ten hold 3.5% to 4.5%. The sequencing sample was made of peripheral blood. The receptors shown here come from a woman aged 30 to 39 with acute or convalescent COVID-19.

The V and J genes are TRBV2 and TRBJ1-5; D gene unclear. The CDR3 spans 14 residues. V was shortened by 3 bases and J by 3 bases, with 9 bases between the two germline ends. Germline values: CDR1 SNHLY, CDR2 FYNNEI. The CDR3 protein is CASSDSSHNQPQHF. The CDR3 coding sequence is TGTGCCAGCAGTGATAGCAGCCACAATCAGCCCCAGCATTTT.

This clone was recorded once. This chain connects TRBV19 to TRBJ1-4, with D uncertain. CDR1 LNHDA and CDR2 SQIVND come from the germline V gene (reference sequence). The V end lost 5 bases, the J end lost 2 bases, and 12 bases lay between the germline ends. There are 15 residues in the CDR3. In DNA, the CDR3 is TGTGCCAGTAGTCAAATTCCGCGGACTAATGAAAAACTGTTTTTT. The encoded protein is CASSQIPRTNEKLFF.

A single count supports this clone. This sample also contains other DNA sequences that code for the same CDR3. J is TRBJ2-7 and V is TRBV7-2; D unresolved. The CDR3 totals 11 residues. Trimming left V 1 base short and J 6 bases short, with 4 bases between. Per germline, CDR1 SGHTA and CDR2 FQGNSA. CDR3: CASSLVAEQYF. The CDR3 region has the DNA TGTGCCAGCAGCTTAGTGGCCGAGCAGTACTTC.

V and J are TRBV6-4 and TRBJ2-1; 11 nucleotides align to TRBD2. Germline-derived CDR1 and CDR2 are MRHNA and SNTAGT. Trimming removed 6 bases from V and 6 bases from J; junction bases left unmatched: 10. The CDR3 contains 16 residues. CDR3 sequence (DNA): TGTGCCAGCAGCCAAACTACTAGCGGGAGAGTCAATGAGCAGTTCTTC. Its protein product is CASSQTTSGRVNEQFF.

The DNA of the CDR3 is TGTGCCTTCCGGGACAGTCCCTACAATGAGCAGTTCTTC. Its translation is CAFRDSPYNEQFF. The J gene is TRBJ2-1, the V gene TRBV7-9; 7 bases are shared with TRBD1. With 11 bases clipped from V and 2 bases from J, the junction kept 6 bases outside the gene matches. Germline V gene lookup returns CDR1 SEHNR and CDR2 FQNEAQ (reference sequence). The CDR3 contains 13 residues.

J is TRBJ1-2 and V is TRBV2; TRBD1 matches 7 bases. The germline CDR1 and CDR2 sequences are SNHLY and FYNNEI. CDR3 length: 14 amino acids. J gave up 8 bases and V 5 bases, and 11 bases lay outside the gene matches. The CDR3 nucleotides read TGTGCCAGCAGTACAGACAGGGCGTATGGCGGCTACACCTTC. Protein sequence: CASSTDRAYGGYTF.

This sequence joins TRBV7-9 and TRBJ2-2, with D possibly TRBD1 on 5 matching bases. The CDR3 has 15 amino acids. The germline CDR1 and CDR2 sequences are SEHNR and FQNEAQ (reference sequence). Trimming left V 5 bases short and J 5 bases short, with 15 bases between. CDR3 residues: CASSPALTATGELFF. The CDR3 DNA sequence: TGTGCCAGCAGCCCGGCTCTGACAGCAACCGGGGAGCTGTTTTTT.

V is TRBV7-2 and J is TRBJ2-3, with 8 bases identical to TRBD2. V gave up 2 bases and J gave up 4 bases; unmatched junction bases: 11. Per germline, CDR1 SGHTA and CDR2 FQGNSA. The CDR3 covers 17 residues. CDR3 DNA sequence: TGTGCCAGCAGCTTACGCAGCGGGAGTGGCCTCGCAGATACGCAGTATTTT. This encodes CASSLRSGSGLADTQYF.